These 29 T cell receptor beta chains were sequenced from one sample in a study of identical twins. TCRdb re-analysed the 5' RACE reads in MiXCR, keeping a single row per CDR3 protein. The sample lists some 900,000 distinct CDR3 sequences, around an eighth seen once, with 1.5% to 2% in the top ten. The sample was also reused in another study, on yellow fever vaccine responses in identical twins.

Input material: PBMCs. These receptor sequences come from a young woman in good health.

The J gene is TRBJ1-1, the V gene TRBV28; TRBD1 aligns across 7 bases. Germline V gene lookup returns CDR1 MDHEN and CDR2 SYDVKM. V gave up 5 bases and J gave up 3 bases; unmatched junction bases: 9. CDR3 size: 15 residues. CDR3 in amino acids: CASSAGGGPYTEAFF. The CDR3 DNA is TGTGCCAGCAGTGCGGGAGGGGGCCCGTACACTGAAGCTTTCTTT.

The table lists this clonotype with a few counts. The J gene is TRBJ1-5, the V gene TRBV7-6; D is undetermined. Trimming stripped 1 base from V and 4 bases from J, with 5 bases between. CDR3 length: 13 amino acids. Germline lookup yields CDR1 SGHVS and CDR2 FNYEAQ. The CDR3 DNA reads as TGTGCCAGCAGCTTAGAGACAAATCAGCCCCAGCATTTT. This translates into CASSLETNQPQHF.

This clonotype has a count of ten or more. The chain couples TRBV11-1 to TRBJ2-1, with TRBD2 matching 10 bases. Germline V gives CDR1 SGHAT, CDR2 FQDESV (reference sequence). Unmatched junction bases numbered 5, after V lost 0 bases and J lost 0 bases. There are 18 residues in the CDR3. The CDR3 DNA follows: TGTGCCAGCAGCTTAGCGGATAGCGGGAGGAGCTCCTACAATGAGCAGTTCTTC. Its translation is CASSLADSGRSSYNEQFF.

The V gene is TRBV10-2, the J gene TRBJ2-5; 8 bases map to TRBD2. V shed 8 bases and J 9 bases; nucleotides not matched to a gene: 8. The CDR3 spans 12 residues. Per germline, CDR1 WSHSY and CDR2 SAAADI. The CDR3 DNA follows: TGCGCCAGCGCGGGGGGCGAAATGGCCCAGTACTTC. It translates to CASAGGEMAQYF.

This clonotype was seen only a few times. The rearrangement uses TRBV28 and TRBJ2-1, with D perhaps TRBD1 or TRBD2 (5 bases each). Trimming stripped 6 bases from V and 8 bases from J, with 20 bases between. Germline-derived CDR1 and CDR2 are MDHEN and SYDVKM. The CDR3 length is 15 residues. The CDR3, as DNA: TGTGCCAGCAGAAACGGGGCCTCCGGACGCCATGAGCAGTTCTTC. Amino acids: CASRNGASGRHEQFF. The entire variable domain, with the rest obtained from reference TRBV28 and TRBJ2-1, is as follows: DVKVTQSSRYLVKRTGEKVFLECVQDMDHENMFWYRQDPGLGLRLIYFSYDVKMKEKGDIPEGYSVSREKKERFSLILESASTNQTSMYLCASRNGASGRHEQFFGPGTRLTVL.

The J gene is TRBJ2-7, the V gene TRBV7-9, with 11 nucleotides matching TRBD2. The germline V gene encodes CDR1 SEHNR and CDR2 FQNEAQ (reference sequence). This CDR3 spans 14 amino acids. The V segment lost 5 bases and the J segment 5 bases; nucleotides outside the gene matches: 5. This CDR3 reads CASSIGTSGDEQYF. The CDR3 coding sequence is TGTGCCAGCAGCATCGGGACTAGCGGAGACGAGCAGTACTTC.

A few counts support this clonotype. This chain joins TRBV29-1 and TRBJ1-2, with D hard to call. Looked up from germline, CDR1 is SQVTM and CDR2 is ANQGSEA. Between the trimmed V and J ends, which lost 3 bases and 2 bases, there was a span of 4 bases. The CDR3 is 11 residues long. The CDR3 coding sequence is TGCAGCGTTGACAGAAACTATGGCTACACCTTC. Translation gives CSVDRNYGYTF.

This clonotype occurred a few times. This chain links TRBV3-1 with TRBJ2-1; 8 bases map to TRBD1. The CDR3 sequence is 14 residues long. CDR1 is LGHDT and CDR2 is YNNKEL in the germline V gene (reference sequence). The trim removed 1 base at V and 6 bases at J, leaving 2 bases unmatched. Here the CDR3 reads CASSQVTGGNEQFF. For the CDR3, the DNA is TGTGCCAGCAGCCAAGTTACAGGGGGCAATGAGCAGTTCTTC.

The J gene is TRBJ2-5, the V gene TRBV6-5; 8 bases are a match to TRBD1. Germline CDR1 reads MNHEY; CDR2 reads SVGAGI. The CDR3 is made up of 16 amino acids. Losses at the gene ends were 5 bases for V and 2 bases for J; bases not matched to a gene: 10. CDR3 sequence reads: CASSTRTTGEQETQYF. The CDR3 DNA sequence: TGTGCCAGCAGTACCCGAACGACAGGGGAACAAGAGACCCAGTACTTC.

The CDR3 DNA reads as TGTGCCAGCAGTTTACAGGGGTTTCAGCCCCAGCATTTT. It is translated as CASSLQGFQPQHF. The chain uses TRBV28 and TRBJ1-5; D perhaps matches TRBD1 (6 bases). CDR3 length equals 13 residues. Between the trimmed V and J ends, which lost 2 bases and 6 bases, there was a span of 8 bases. Germline assignment: CDR1 MDHEN and CDR2 SYDVKM.

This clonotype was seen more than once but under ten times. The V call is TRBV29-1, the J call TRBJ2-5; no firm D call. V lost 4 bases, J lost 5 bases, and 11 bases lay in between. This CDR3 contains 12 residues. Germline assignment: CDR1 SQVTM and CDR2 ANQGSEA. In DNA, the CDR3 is TGCAGCGTTGGGGCAGTCTCCGAGACCCAGTACTTC. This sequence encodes CSVGAVSETQYF.

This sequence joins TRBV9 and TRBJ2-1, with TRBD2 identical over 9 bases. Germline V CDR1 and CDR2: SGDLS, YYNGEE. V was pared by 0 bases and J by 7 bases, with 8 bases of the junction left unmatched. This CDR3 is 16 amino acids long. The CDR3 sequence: CASSVGLAGFSNEQFF. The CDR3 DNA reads TGTGCCAGCAGCGTAGGCCTAGCGGGATTCTCGAATGAGCAGTTCTTC.

The CDR3 region is CASSPAPGLAGGTVGELFF. CDR3 nucleotides: TGCGCCAGCAGCCCTGCCCCGGGACTAGCGGGAGGAACTGTCGGGGAGCTGTTTTTT. The chain has TRBV4-1 and TRBJ2-2; 15 bases fit TRBD2. The V segment lost 4 bases and the J segment 7 bases; nucleotides outside the gene matches: 13. The CDR3 covers 19 residues. CDR1 and CDR2 (germline): MGHRA, YSYEKL.

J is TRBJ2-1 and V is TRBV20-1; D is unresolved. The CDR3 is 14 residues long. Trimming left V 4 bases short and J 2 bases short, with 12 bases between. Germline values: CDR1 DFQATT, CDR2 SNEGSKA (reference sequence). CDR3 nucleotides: TGCAGTGCTATCCTCGAAACAGCCTACAATGAGCAGTTCTTC. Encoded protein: CSAILETAYNEQFF.

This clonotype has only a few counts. Written as DNA, the CDR3 is TGCGCCAGCAGCAGAATCGGGGTCGGTACGCAGTATTTT. The encoded protein is CASSRIGVGTQYF. The chain carries TRBV4-1 and TRBJ2-3, with a possible D match to TRBD2 (5 bases). This CDR3 is 13 amino acids long. In germline, CDR1 is MGHRA, CDR2 YSYEKL. V lost 5 bases and J lost 8, with 14 bases in between.

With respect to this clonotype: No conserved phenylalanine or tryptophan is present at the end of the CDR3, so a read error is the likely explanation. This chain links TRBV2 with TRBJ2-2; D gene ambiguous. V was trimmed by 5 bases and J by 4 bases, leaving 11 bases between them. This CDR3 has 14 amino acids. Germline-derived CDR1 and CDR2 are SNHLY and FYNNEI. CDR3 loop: CASSTGTTTGELFY. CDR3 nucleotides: TGTGCCAGCAGTACCGGAACCACCACCGGGGAGCTGTTTTAT.

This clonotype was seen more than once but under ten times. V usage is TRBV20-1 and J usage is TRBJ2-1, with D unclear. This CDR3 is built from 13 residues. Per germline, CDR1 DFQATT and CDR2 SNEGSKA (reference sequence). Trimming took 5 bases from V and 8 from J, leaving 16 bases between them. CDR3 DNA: TGCAGTGCTCCCCCCCGGGTGGTGGATGAGCAGTTCTTC. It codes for CSAPPRVVDEQFF.

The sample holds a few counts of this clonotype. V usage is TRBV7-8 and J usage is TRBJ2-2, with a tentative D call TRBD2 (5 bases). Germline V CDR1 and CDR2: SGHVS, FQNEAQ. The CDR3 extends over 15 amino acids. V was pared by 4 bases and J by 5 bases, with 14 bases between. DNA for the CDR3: TGTGCCAGCAGCTCCCAACTAGTATGGACCGGGGAGCTGTTTTTT. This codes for CASSSQLVWTGELFF.

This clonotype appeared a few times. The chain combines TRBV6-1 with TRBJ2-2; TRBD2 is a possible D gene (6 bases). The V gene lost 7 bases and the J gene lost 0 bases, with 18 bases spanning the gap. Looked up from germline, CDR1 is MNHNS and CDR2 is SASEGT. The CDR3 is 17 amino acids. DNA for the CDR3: TGTGCCAGCACCAAGCTCGCCGGGAGCGCGAACACCGGGGAGCTGTTTTTT. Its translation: CASTKLAGSANTGELFF.

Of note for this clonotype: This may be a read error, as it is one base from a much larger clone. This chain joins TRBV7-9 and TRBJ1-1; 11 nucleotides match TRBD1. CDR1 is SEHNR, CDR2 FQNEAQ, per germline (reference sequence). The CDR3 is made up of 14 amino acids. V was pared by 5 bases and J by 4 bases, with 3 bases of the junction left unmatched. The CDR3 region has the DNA TGTGCCAGCAGCGAAGGGACAGGGGGCACTGAAGCTTTCTTT. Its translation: CASSEGTGGTEAFF.

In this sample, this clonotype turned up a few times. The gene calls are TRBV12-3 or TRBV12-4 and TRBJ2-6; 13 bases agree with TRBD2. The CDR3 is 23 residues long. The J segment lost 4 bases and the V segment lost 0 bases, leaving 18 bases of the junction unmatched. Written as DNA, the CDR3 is TGTGCCAGCAGTTTAGCGGTGGGAACTAGCGGGAGGGTACCCCGGACGGGGGCCAACGTCCTGACTTTC. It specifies CASSLAVGTSGRVPRTGANVLTF.

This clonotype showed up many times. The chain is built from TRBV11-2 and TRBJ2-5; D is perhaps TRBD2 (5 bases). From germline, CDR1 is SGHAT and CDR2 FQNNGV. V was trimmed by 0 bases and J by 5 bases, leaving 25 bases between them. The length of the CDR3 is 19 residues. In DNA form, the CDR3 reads TGTGCCAGCAGCTTAGATAAGGGAGCACTAACTCTAGGCGGCGAGACCCAGTACTTC. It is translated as CASSLDKGALTLGGETQYF.

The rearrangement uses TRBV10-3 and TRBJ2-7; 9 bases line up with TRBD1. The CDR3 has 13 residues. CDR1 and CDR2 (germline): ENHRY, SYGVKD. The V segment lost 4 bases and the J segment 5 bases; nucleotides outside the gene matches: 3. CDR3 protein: CAISVGDRDEQYV. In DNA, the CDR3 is TGTGCCATCAGTGTGGGGGACAGGGACGAGCAGTACGTC.

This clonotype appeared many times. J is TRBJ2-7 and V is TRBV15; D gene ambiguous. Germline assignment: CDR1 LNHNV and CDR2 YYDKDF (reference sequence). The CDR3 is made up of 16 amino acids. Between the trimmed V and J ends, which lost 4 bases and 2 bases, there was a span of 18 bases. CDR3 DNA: TGTGCCACCAGCATACTAATAAGCAGGTACCCCTACGAGCAGTACTTC. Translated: CATSILISRYPYEQYF.

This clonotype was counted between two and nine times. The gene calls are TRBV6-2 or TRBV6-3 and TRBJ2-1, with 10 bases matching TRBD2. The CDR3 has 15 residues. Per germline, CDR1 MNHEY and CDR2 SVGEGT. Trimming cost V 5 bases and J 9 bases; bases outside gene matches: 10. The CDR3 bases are TGTGCCAGCAGTGGGGCGGGGACTAGCGTCACTGAGCAGTTCTTC. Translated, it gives CASSGAGTSVTEQFF.

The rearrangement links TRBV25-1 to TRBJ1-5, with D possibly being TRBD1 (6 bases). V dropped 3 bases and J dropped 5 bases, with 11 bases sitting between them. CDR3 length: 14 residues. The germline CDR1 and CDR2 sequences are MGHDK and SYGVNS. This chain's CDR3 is CASSDGRGDQPQHF. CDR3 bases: TGTGCCAGCAGTGACGGTAGGGGGGATCAGCCCCAGCATTTT. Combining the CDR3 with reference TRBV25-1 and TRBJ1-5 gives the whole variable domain EADIYQTPRYLVIGTGKKITLECSQTMGHDKMYWYQQDPGMELHLIHYSYGVNSTEKGDLSSESTVSRIRTEHFPLTLESARPSHTSQYLCASSDGRGDQPQHFGDGTRLSIL.

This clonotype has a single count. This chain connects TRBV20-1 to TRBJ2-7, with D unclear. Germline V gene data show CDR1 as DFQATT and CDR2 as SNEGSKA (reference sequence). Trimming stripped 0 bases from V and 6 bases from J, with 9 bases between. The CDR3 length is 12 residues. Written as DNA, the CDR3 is TGCAGTGCTAGAGATTCCGCATCCGAGCAGTACTTC. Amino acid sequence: CSARDSASEQYF.

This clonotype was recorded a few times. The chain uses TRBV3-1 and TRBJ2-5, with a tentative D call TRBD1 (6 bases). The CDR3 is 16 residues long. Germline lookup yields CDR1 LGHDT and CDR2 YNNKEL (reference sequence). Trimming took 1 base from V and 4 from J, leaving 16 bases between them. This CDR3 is CASSQGLVAGAETQYF. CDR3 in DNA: TGTGCCAGCAGCCAAGGATTAGTGGCAGGGGCAGAGACCCAGTACTTC.

The CDR3 sequence: CASSFKGEQYF. CDR3 sequence (DNA): TGTGCCAGCAGTTTCAAGGGCGAGCAGTACTTC. The chain uses TRBV12-3 or TRBV12-4 and TRBJ2-7; D gene unclear. V was pared by 3 bases and J by 6 bases, with 6 bases between. The CDR3 is 11 amino acids.